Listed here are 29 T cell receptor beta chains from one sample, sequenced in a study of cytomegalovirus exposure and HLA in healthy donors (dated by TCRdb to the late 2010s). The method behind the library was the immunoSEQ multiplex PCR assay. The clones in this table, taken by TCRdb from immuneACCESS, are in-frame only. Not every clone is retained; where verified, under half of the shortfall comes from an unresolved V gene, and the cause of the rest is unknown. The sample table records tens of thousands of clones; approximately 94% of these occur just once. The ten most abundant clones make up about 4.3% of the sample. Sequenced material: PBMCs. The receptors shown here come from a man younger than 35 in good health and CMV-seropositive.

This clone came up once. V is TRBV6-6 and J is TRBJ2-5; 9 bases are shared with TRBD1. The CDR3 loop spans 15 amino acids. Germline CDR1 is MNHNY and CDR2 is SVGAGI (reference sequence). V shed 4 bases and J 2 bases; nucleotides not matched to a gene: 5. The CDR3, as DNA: TGTGCCAGCAGTTTTGAGGGACAGGGACAAGAGACCCAGTACTTC. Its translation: CASSFEGQGQETQYF.

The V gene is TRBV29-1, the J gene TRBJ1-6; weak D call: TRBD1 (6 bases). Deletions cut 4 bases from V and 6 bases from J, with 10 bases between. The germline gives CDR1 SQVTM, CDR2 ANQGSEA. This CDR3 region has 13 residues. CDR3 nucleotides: TGCAGCGTTGCGGACAGTATTAATTCACCCCTCCACTTT. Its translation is CSVADSINSPLHF.

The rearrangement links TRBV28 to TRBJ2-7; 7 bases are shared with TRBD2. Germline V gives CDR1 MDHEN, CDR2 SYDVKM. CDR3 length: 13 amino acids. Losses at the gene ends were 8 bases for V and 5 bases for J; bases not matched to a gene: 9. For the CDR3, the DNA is TGTGCCAGCTCCTGGGGGGGTACGAACGAGCAGTACTTC. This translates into CASSWGGTNEQYF.

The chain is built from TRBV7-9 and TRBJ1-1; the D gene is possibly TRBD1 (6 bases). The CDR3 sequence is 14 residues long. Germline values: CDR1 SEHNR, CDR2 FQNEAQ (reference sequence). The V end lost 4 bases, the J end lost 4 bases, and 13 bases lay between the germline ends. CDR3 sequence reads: CASSSGAAGTEAFF. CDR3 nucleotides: TGTGCCAGCAGCTCAGGGGCGGCGGGCACTGAAGCTTTCTTT.

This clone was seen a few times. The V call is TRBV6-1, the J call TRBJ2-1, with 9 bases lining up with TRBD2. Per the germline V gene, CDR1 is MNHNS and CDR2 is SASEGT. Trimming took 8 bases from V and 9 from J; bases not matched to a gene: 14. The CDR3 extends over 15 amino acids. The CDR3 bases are TGTGCCAGCGTGGAGGGTGGCGGGGGGGCCGCTGAGCAGTTCTTC. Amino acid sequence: CASVEGGGGAAEQFF.

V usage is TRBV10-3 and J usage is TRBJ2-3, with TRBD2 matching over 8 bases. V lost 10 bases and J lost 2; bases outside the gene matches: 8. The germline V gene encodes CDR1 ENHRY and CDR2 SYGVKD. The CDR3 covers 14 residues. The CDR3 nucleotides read TGTGCCACTCGGCGGGGGGCCGACACAGATACGCAGTATTTT. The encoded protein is CATRRGADTDTQYF.

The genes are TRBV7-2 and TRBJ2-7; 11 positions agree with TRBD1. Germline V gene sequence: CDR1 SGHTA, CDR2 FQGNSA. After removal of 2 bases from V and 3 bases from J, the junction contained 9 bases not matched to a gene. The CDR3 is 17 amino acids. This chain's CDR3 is CASSLSLRTGGFYEQYF. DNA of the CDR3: TGTGCCAGCAGCTTATCCCTCCGGACAGGGGGCTTCTACGAGCAGTACTTC. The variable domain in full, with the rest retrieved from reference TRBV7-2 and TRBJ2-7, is GAGVSQSPSNKVTEKGKDVELRCDPISGHTALYWYRQSLGQGLEFLIYFQGNSAPDKSGLPSDRFSAERTGGSVSTLTIQRTQQEDSAVYLCASSLSLRTGGFYEQYFGPGTRLTVT.

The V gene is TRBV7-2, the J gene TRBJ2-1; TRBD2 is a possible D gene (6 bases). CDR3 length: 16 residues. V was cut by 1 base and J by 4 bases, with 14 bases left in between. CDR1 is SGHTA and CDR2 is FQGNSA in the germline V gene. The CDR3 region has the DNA TGTGCCAGCAGCTTAGTTGGCGGGACTTCTTACAATGAGCAGTTCTTC. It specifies CASSLVGGTSYNEQFF.

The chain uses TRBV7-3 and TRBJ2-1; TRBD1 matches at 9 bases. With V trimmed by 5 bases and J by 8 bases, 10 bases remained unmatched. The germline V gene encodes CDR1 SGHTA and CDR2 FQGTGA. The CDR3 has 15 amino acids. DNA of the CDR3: TGTGCCAGCAGCCAGCACGGGACAGGGACCGATGAGCAGTTCTTC. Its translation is CASSQHGTGTDEQFF.

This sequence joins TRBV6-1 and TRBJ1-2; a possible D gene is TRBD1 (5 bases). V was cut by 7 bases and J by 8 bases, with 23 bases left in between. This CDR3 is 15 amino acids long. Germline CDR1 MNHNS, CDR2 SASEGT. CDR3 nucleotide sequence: TGTGCCAGCACTAGGATCGTGGGGCCAGATAGGGGCTACACCTTC. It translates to CASTRIVGPDRGYTF.

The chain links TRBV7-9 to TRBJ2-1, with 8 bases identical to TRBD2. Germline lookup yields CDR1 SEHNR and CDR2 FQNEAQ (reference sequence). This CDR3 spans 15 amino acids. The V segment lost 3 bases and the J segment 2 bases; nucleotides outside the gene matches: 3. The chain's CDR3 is CASSFGGGTYNEQFF. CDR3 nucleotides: TGTGCCAGCAGCTTTGGCGGGGGGACCTACAATGAGCAGTTCTTC.

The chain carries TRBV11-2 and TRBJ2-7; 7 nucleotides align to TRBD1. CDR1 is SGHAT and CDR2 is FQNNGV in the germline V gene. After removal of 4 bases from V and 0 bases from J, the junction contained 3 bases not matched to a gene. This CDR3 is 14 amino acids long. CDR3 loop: CASSSWDSSYEQYF. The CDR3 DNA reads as TGTGCCAGCAGCTCTTGGGACAGCTCCTACGAGCAGTACTTC. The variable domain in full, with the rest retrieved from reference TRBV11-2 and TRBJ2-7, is EAGVAQSPRYKIIEKRQSVAFWCNPISGHATLYWYQQILGQGPKLLIQFQNNGVVDDSQLPKDRFSAERLKGVDSTLKIQPAKLEDSAVYLCASSSWDSSYEQYFGPGTRLTVT.

The CDR3 bases are TGTGCCAGCAGTAGCACTAGCGGGAGCTCACCACGCACAGATACGCAGTATTTT. It is translated as CASSSTSGSSPRTDTQYF. This chain links TRBV6-4 with TRBJ2-3; 11 nucleotides align to TRBD2. J was trimmed by 1 base and V by 5 bases; bases with no gene match: 11. Looked up from germline, CDR1 is MRHNA and CDR2 is SNTAGT. The CDR3 has 18 residues.

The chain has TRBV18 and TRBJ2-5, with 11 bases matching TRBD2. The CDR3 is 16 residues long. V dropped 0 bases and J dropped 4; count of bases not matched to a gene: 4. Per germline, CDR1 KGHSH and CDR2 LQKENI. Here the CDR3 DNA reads TGTGCCAGCTCACCACCGGTACTAGCGGGAGTAGAGACCCAGTACTTC. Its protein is CASSPPVLAGVETQYF.

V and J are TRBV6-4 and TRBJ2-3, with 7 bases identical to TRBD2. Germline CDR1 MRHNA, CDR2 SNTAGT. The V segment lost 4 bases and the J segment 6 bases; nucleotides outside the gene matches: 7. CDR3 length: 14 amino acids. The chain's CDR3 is CASSAEGTTDTQYF. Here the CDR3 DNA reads TGTGCCAGCAGTGCGGAGGGGACTACGGATACGCAGTATTTT.

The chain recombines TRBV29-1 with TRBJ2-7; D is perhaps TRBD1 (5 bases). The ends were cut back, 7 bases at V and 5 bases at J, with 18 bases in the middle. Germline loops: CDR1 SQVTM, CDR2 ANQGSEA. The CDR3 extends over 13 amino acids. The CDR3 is CSGHQGNLDEQYF. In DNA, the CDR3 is TGCAGCGGGCACCAGGGTAACCTCGACGAGCAGTACTTC.

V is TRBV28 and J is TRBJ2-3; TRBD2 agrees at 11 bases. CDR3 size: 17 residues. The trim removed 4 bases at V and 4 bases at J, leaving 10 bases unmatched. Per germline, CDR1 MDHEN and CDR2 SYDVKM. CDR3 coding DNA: TGTGCCAGCAGTTCCCTCTCTAGCGGGAGGTACGCAGATACGCAGTATTTT. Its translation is CASSSLSSGRYADTQYF.

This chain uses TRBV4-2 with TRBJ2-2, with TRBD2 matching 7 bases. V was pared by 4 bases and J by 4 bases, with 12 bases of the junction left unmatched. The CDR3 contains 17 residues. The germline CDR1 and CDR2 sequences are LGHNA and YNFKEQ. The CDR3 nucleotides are TGTGCCAGCAGCCCAGCAATTGGCCCGGGGGGCACCGGGGAGCTGTTTTTT. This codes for CASSPAIGPGGTGELFF.

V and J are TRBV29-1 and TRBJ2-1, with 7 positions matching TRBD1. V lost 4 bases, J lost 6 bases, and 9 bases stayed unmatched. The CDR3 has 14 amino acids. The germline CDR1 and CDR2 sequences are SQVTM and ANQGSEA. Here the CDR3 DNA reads TGCAGCGTTGTAGGGGGCTTCCCGACCAATGAGCAGTTCTTC. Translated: CSVVGGFPTNEQFF.

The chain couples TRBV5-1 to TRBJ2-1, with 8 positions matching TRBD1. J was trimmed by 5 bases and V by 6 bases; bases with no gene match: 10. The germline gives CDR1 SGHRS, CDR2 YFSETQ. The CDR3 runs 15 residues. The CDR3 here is CASNPPGQDDNEQFF. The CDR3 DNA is TGCGCCAGCAACCCACCGGGACAGGATGACAATGAGCAGTTCTTC.

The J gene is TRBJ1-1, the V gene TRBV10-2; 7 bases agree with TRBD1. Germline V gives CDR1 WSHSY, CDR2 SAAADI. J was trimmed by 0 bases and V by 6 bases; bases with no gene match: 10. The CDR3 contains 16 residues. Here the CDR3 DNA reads TGCGCCAGCAGCGTACAGGGGTTGTATATGAACACTGAAGCTTTCTTT. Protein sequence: CASSVQGLYMNTEAFF.

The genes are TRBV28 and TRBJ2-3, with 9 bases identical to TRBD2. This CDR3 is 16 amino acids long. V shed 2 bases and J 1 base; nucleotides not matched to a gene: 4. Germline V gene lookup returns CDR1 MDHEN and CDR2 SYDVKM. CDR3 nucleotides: TGTGCCAGCAGTTTACTCCCTAGCGGGGGCACAGATACGCAGTATTTT. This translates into CASSLLPSGGTDTQYF.

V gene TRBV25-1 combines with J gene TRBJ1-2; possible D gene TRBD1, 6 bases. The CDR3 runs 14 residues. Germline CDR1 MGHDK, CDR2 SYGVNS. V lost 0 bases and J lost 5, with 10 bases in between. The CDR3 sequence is CASSEYRTGYGYTF. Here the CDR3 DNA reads TGTGCCAGCAGTGAATATCGCACAGGGTATGGCTACACCTTC.

CDR3 amino acids: CASSYSYMGGQETQYF. CDR3 DNA: TGTGCCAGCAGTTACTCGTACATGGGGGGCCAAGAGACCCAGTACTTC. The chain couples TRBV6-5 to TRBJ2-5; a weak D match, TRBD2 (6 bases). The CDR3 is made up of 16 amino acids. The V and J ends lost 0 bases and 1 base respectively, with 12 bases between them. Germline V gene sequence: CDR1 MNHEY, CDR2 SVGAGI.

The CDR3 DNA is TGTGCCAGCAGCTTAACAGGGGTAGATACGCAGTATTTT. This sequence encodes CASSLTGVDTQYF. The chain combines TRBV5-4 with TRBJ2-3; 7 nucleotides line up with TRBD1. From germline, CDR1 is SGHNT and CDR2 YYREEE (reference sequence). After removal of 2 bases from V and 5 bases from J, the junction contained 2 bases not matched to a gene. The CDR3 spans 13 residues.

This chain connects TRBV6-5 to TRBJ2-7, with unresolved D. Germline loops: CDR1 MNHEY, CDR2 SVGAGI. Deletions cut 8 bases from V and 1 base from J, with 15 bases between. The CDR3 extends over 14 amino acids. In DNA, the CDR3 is TGTGCCAGCGCCCCCCGAGCCGCGTCCTACGAGCAGTACTTC. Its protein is CASAPRAASYEQYF.

The CDR3 sequence is CSVDGGGTYEQYF. DNA for the CDR3: TGCAGCGTTGATGGCGGGGGTACCTACGAGCAGTACTTC. The J gene is TRBJ2-7, the V gene TRBV29-1; 7 bases align to TRBD2. The length of the CDR3 is 13 residues. CDR1 is SQVTM and CDR2 is ANQGSEA in the germline V gene. J lost 2 bases, V lost 3 bases, and 4 bases had no gene match.

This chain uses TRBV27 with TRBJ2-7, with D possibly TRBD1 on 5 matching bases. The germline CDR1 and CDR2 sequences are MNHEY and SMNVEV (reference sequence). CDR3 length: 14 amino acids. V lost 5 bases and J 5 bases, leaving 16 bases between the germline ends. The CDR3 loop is CASSTRIRVNEQYF. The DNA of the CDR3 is TGTGCCAGCAGTACCCGCATCAGGGTAAACGAGCAGTACTTC.

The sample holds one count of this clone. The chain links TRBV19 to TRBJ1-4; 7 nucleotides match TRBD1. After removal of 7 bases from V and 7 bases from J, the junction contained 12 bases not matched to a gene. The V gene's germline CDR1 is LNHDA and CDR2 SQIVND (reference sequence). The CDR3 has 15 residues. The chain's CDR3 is CASTPDRAGGEKLFF. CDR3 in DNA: TGTGCCAGTACCCCCGACAGGGCGGGTGGTGAAAAACTGTTTTTT. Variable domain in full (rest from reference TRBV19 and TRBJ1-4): DGGITQSPKYLFRKEGQNVTLSCEQNLNHDAMYWYRQDPGQGLRLIYYSQIVNDFQKGDIAEGYSVSREKKESFPLTVTSAQKNPTAFYLCASTPDRAGGEKLFFGSGTQLSVL.